This T cell receptor (beta chain) comes out of a study of T cells after somatic rescue of genetic block. Libraries were prepared by immunoSEQ multiplex PCR; TCRdb keeps only in-frame clonotypes and omits some of them. The table includes roughly 58,000 clones, around 96% detected once. Germline lookup yields CDR1 ENHRY and CDR2 SYGVKD. The V segment lost 7 bases and the J segment 1 base; nucleotides outside the gene matches: 3. This CDR3 comprises 13 residues. Material: peripheral blood mononuclear cells (PBMCs). The TCR sequence derives from a child younger than two. The chain is built from TRBV10-3 and TRBJ1-1, with 7 bases fitting TRBD1. The CDR3 reads CAITRDRNTEAFF. The CDR3 DNA follows: TGTGCCATCACCCGGGACAGGAACACTGAAGCTTTCTTT.